This TCR beta chain stems from a study of sequential checkpoint blockade in melanoma. Study as a whole: Patients were randomized 1:1 to nivolumab-then-ipilimumab or ipilimumab-then-nivolumab first-line. After both sequences, patients received maintenance nivolumab.

This clone was counted once. J was trimmed by 8 bases and V by 4 bases; bases with no gene match: 15. This CDR3 is 16 amino acids long. Germline CDR1 reads SGHDT; CDR2 reads YYEEEE. Treatment of the sample: randomized to nivolumab then ipilimumab (arm A) or the reverse (arm B). Patients had received no earlier DNA-damaging chemotherapy. Live CD3+CD8+ CD19− CD56− cells were sorted from PBMCs. Produced via immunoSEQ multiplex PCR; TCRdb's table is partial and in-frame only. The sample includes under 20,000 clones, 55% to 75% of them seen just once. This chain connects TRBV5-6 to TRBJ2-7; 10 nucleotides line up with TRBD2. The sequences come from CD8+ T cells sorted from blood (inferred from file names), collected from a patient given nivolumab and ipilimumab in sequence. The receptor was derived from a human donor with melanoma. The CDR3, as DNA: TGTGCCAGCAGCAGTCTAGCGGGGGACCTAAGAGGCAAGCAGTACTTC. Amino acid sequence: CASSSLAGDLRGKQYF.